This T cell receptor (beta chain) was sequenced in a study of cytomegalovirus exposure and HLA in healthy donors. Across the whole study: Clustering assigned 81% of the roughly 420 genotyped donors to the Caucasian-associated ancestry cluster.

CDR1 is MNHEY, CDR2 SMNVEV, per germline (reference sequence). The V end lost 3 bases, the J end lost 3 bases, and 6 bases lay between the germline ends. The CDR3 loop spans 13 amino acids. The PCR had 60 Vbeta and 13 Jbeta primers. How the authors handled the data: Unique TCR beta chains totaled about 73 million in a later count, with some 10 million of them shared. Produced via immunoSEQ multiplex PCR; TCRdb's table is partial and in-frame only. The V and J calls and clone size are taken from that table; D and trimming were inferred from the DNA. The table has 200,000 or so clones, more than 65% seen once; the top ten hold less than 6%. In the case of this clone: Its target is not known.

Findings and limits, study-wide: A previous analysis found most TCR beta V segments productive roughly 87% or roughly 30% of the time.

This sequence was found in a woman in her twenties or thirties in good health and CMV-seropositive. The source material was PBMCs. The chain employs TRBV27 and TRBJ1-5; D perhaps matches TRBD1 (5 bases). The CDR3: CASSLGPNQPQHF. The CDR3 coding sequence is TGTGCCAGCAGTTTGGGGCCCAATCAGCCCCAGCATTTT.